The entry below describes one TCR beta chain. There is no known antigen for this receptor. Qualities for individual bases were not recorded, and no much larger clone is one base off. V gives up 2 bases and J gives up 8 bases, and the segment between their germline ends measures 15 bases. CDR1 and CDR2 are read off the germline V gene (reference sequence) as SEHNR and FQNEAQ. Measured from the cysteine to the phenylalanine, the CDR3 is 15 residues long. This entry keeps only the CDR3 DNA: 45 bases, framed from base 1. Library preparation was by the immunoSEQ multiplex PCR assay. A mixture of 60 forward primers for TCR Vbeta segments and 13 reverse primers for TCR Jbeta segments was used in the multiplex PCR. The CDR3 region of rearranged TCR beta genes was amplified from genomic DNA by a multiplex PCR assay. Amplified TCR beta libraries were sequenced as 87-base-pair reads on the Illumina HiSeq System. In the paper's pipeline: A later analysis tallied about 77 million unique TCR beta chains across the 550 to 850 repertoires, and roughly 11 million of those chains were shared by two or more donors. Raw reads were error-corrected and collapsed into unique sequences by a nearest-neighbor algorithm in which closely related sequences were merged to remove PCR and sequencing errors. CDR3 sequences were aligned to IMGT reference sequences to assign V, D and J gene segments. For a sequence to be retained, a match of at least six nucleotides to both a V gene segment and a J gene segment was required. Rearrangements were classified as productive when the CDR3 lacked stop codons and remained in frame with V and J, and all other rearrangements were classified as non-productive. CDR3 was defined according to IMGT convention as the region running from the second conserved V-encoded cysteine to the conserved J-encoded phenylalanine. Sequences without an unambiguous match to a single V gene segment were excluded from the earlier analysis of almost 600 of the donors. In an earlier analysis of some 590 of the donors, V segments were called functional above 56.7% productive rearrangements and were called segregating when the between-donor standard deviation exceeded 5%. A statistical classification framework was built for diagnosing cytomegalovirus status from the catalog of TCR beta chain sequences. A later analysis assigned V and J genes by comparing TCR nucleotide sequences with IMGT/GENE-DB human TR gene sequences. Using the TCRdist pipeline, a later analysis assigned CDR3 sequences along with most-parsimonious VDJ recombination scenarios. In a later analysis, each TCR beta chain was defined by its CDR3 amino acid sequence together with its V-gene family, and reads without a unique V-gene family were excluded. As a way to deal with suspected cross-contamination and a sequencing artifact, a later analysis dropped 592 nucleotide sequences that were highly shared and had low generation probability. In a later analysis, a clonal expansion index for each public chain was calculated from normalized within-repertoire ranks of inferred template counts. In a later analysis, generation probabilities were computed using a VDJ recombination model fitted to out-of-frame rearrangements, and the results were checked against IGoR. In a later analysis, TCR-TCR, TCR-HLA and TCR-CMV co-occurrence was scored with hypergeometric tests, and a repertoire-size bias correction was applied to TCR pairs. False discovery rates were estimated in a later analysis by permuting HLA or CMV assignments 20 times. A later analysis grouped co-occurring TCRs with DBSCAN, adding TCRdist sequence similarity when clustering within HLA-allele-positive subsets. Repertoires with fewer than 30,000 or more than 120,000 public chains, plus five repertoires with anomalous nucleotide sharing, were excluded from co-occurrence clustering. TCRdb limited this immuneACCESS table to in-frame rearrangements with V and J called. A share of clones is missing; checked studies link under half to unresolved V genes, and the rest is unexplained. That table is the source of V, J and clone size, and D and trimming were worked out from the DNA. The sample data list approximately 170,000 clones, and about 76% of these were observed just once. 5% to 5.5% of the sample is taken by the ten largest.

The cohort comprised some 700 healthy bone marrow donors. At the time of sampling, every cohort member was nominally healthy, though immune exposures that went unrecorded were likely present. The donor tested CMV seropositive, placing the donor among the approximately 290 seropositive members of the cohort. A peripheral blood sample was collected from each donor, and TCR beta sequencing was performed on peripheral blood mononuclear cells. Genomic DNA extraction from the blood cell samples was performed with the Qiagen DNeasy Blood Extraction Kit. This record belongs to a study of cytomegalovirus exposure and HLA in healthy donors (dated by TCRdb to about 2017). For the wider study: An earlier analysis of roughly 610 of the donors reported roughly 300 Gb of sequence data and 117 million unique TCR beta sequences obtained from around 190 million T cells. The later analysis used no new phenotypic data to find candidate immune exposures, relying instead on TCR beta sequences and their occurrence across donors. The study aimed to test whether signatures of past pathogen exposure could be identified by cataloging public T cell receptors. Donor age, sex, ethnicity and CMV serostatus were compiled alongside the repertoire data. An early release that covered approximately 600 HLA-typed donors contained approximately 300 gigabases of sequencing data and 85 million to 100 million unique TCR sequences. The study used immunosequencing to profile the T cell repertoires of 600 to 850 subjects and linked those repertoires to cytomegalovirus serostatus. In a later genetic analysis, genome-wide SNP genotypes for about 55% of the roughly 670 donors were used, and that subset was treated as a discovery cohort. Of the roughly 390 genotyped donors, about 84% fell in the genetic ancestry cluster associated with self-reported Caucasian donors. In addition to the first cohort of 666 subjects, a separate validation cohort of 120 different subjects was used. In an earlier analysis of several hundred of the donors, high-throughput TCR beta sequencing was used to judge whether each TCR beta V gene segment behaved as functional or pseudogenic. HLA typing covered class I and class II loci at four-digit resolution. Among a few hundred genotyped donors of the cohort, an average of around 240,000 unique TCR beta nucleotide sequences were sequenced per donor, roughly 20% of them non-productive. Because of strong linkage in the cohort, five DR-DQ haplotypes were treated as single units for association and clustering. The number of donors typed differed by locus, with about 629-630 for A, B, C, DRB1 and DQB1, about 500 for DQA1, 600 to 610 for DPA1, and approximately 470 for DPB1. To predict cytomegalovirus infection status, the study combined high-throughput TCR immunosequencing, statistical association of individual TCRs with disease status, and machine learning. All discovery cohort repertoires had been generated using a single sequencing platform. A later analysis re-analyzed previously published TCR beta repertoires from hundreds of donors and added high-resolution HLA genotyping to study TCR occurrence patterns. Study-wide conclusions, independent of this receptor: According to the authors, the approach could potentially be generalized to other disease states and immunological phenotypes. Because HLA typing was missing for some donors at each locus, association tests included only the typed subset. In a later analysis, 15,000 to 20,000 TCR beta sequences were associated with specific HLA alleles at a false discovery rate of 0.05. In an earlier analysis of some 550 of the donors, most TCR beta V segments were observed in productive rearrangements about 87% or about 30% of the time, broadly matching IMGT annotations. In a later analysis, HLA-associated TCR beta chains showed more clonal expansion and lower generation probabilities than non-associated chains that were equally common. In a later analysis, the rate of TCR association differed among HLA loci, with DRB1 alleles having the most associated TCRs and HLA-C alleles having the fewest. A few of the identified cytomegalovirus-associated TCR beta chains were confirmed in vitro to be specific for cytomegalovirus antigens. Presence/absence analyses assumed roughly uniform sequencing depth across donors, an assumption that may not hold. According to a later genetic analysis, donors in an Asian-associated ancestry cluster had fewer N-insertions in productive TCRs than the approximately 630-donor mean. The study listed 150 to 200 TCR beta chains as associated with cytomegalovirus. The classifier was reported to diagnose cytomegalovirus status with high specificity and sensitivity in both the original and validation cohorts. Some IMGT-functional V segments, including TRBV6-2 and TRBV6-3, could not be distinguished by the 87-base-pair reads and were therefore excluded. Most TCR sequences were observed very rarely across donors, whereas some public TCRs were present in many individuals. A further reported finding was that TCR beta sequences accurately predicted the HLA-A and HLA-B alleles for most subjects in the first cohort. Correlated functional status among segregating V segments might be attributable to linkage disequilibrium, but an unknown experimental factor could not be ruled out. The only immune exposure information available for the cohort was CMV serostatus. When HLA alleles, especially DR and DQ, strongly co-occurred, attributing TCR associations to individual alleles was difficult. Because counts were too low, some 17 rarely observed V segments, including chromosome 9 orphons, were excluded from the earlier analysis of under 650 of the donors. V-gene and J-gene trimming of TCR beta chains was associated with a missense DCLRE1C variant in a later genetic analysis, and the association was replicated in an independent cohort. Several of the top co-occurrence clusters appeared to be linked to parvovirus B19, influenza, CMV and Epstein-Barr virus, according to a later analysis. The cohort was sequenced for TCR beta chains only, and without alpha or paired-chain data the features that could be detected were limited. The sequencing pipeline was judged likely to have produced a cluster of highly shared sequence variants as a technical artifact. In a later analysis, most CMV-associated TCR beta chains were found to appear HLA-restricted, with HLA associations seemingly driven largely by CMV exposure.

This chain is built from TRBV7-9 and TRBJ1-4; the best D guess is TRBD1, with 6 bases matching. Specimen: PBMCs. The TCR sequence derives from a woman aged 18-35 years in good health and CMV-seropositive. The CDR3 region: CASSLTGFRVEKLFF. The nucleotides are TGTGCCAGCAGCTTAACAGGGTTTCGGGTCGAAAAACTGTTTTTT.